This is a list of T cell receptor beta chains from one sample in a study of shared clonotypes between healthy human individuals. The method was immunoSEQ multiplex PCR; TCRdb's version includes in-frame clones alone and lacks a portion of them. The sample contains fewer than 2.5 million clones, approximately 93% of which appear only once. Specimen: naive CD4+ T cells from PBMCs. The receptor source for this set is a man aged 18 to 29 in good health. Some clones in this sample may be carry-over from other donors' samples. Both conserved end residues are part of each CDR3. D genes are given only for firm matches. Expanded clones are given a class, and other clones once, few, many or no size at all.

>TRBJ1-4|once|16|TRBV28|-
TGTGCCAGCAGTGGGGCCTCCGGGAAACTTAATGAAAAACTGTTTTTT
CASSGASGKLNEKLFF
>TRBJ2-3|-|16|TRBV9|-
TGTGCCAGCAGCCCTTATGCCGGCGTTCGCACAGATACGCAGTATTTT
CASSPYAGVRTDTQYF
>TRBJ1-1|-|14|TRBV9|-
TGTGCCAGCAGCGGAACCATCAAGGGATCTGAAGCTTTCTTT
CASSGTIKGSEAFF
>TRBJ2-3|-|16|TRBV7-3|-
TGTGCCAGCAGTAAAGGAGGCGGGGCTAGCACAGATACGCAGTATTTT
CASSKGGGASTDTQYF
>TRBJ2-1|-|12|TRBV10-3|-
TGTGCCATCAGTGAAGGTGTTTCCGAGCAGTTCTTC
CAISEGVSEQFF
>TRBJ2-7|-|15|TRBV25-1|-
TGTGCCAGCAGTGCCAGCGGAGGACGTATCCACGAGCAGTACTTC
CASSASGGRIHEQYF
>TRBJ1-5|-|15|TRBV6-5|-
TGTGCCAGCAGTTATGGGGGCTCGGGCAATCAGCCCCAGCATTTT
CASSYGGSGNQPQHF
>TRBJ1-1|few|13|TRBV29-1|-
TGCAGCGTTGAGAGGCCGATCAACACTGAAGCTTTCTTT
CSVERPINTEAFF
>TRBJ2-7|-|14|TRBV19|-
TGTGCCAGTAGTCTAGGGCTGGCCGTTCCCGAGCAGTACTTC
CASSLGLAVPEQYF
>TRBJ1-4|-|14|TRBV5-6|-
TGTGCCAGCAGCTTGTATCAGGGGCTGGAAAAACTGTTTTTT
CASSLYQGLEKLFF
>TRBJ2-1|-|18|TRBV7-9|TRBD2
TGTGCCAGCAGCTCAGCCGGGACTAGCGGGAGCTCCTACAATGAGCAGTTCTTC
CASSSAGTSGSSYNEQFF
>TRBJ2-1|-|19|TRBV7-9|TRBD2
TGTGCCAGCAGCCCACCCTTCGGGACTATAACTCTTCCTTACAATGAGCAGTTCTTC
CASSPPFGTITLPYNEQFF
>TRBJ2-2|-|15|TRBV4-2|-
TGTGCCAGCAGCCACAACGACAGGAACACCGGGGAGCTGTTTTTT
CASSHNDRNTGELFF
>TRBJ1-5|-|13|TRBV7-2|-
TGTGCCAGCAGCCAAGGGGGCAATCAGCCCCAGCATTTT
CASSQGGNQPQHF
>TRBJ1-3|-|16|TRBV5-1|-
TGCGCCAGCAGCGGGGGGGCCTACAGCTCTGGAAACACCATATATTTT
CASSGGAYSSGNTIYF
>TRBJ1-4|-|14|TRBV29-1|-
TGCAGCGTCTATAGGGGCGGTTCTAATGAAAAACTGTTTTTT
CSVYRGGSNEKLFF